This T cell receptor beta chain was identified during a study of shared clonotypes between healthy human individuals. Study-level points and caveats: Memory subsets generally showed smaller estimated richness than naive subsets did.

A remark on this clone: The antigen remains unidentified.

Method: immunoSEQ multiplex PCR; TCRdb's copy keeps in-frame clones and lacks some. The table has some 630,000 clones, roughly 78% seen once; the top ten hold 1.8%. The CDR3 spans 15 residues. V lost 5 bases and J lost 0, with 10 bases in between. Germline V CDR1 and CDR2: MDHEN, SYDVKM. The J gene is TRBJ2-2, the V gene TRBV28, with D possibly being TRBD2 (5 bases). The clonotype was recovered from a woman in her 30s in good health. Specimen: memory CD4+ T cells sorted from blood. The subset was: CD45RA-negative fraction. Written as DNA, the CDR3 is TGTGCCAGCAGTCCTCCGGGGTCGAACACCGGGGAGCTGTTTTTT. Translation gives CASSPPGSNTGELFF.